These T cell receptor beta chains were read from a single sample in a study of CD8 T cells in ankylosing spondylitis. TCRdb fed the 5' RACE reads into MiXCR, producing one record per CDR3 protein. The table lists about 340,000 distinct CDR3 sequences, roughly 15% of them singletons. The sequenced sample was blood, either unsorted or a sorted T cell fraction (not recorded which). The origin of the receptors is a male donor with ankylosing spondylitis or in good health (not recorded which). CDR3s include the opening cysteine and the closing phenylalanine or tryptophan. The order of the fields is CDR3 protein, CDR3 DNA, V gene, clone size, D gene, J gene. D genes are given only for firm matches. Rows give clone size only sometimes, using once, few, many, or a class for an expanded clone.

CDR3: CASSLSGGPSSSYNEQFF; DNA: TGTGCCAGCAGCTTATCGGGAGGGCCCTCGAGCTCCTACAATGAGCAGTTCTTC; V: TRBV5-5; size: NA; D: TRBD2; J: TRBJ2-1
CDR3: CSARGTGPYQPQHF; DNA: TGCAGTGCTCGTGGGACTGGGCCGTATCAGCCCCAGCATTTT; V: TRBV20-1; size: few; D: NA; J: TRBJ1-5
CDR3: CASSTRIAGAVGTNEKLFF; DNA: TGTGCCAGCAGCACGCGGATAGCAGGGGCGGTTGGCACTAATGAAAAACTGTTTTTT; V: TRBV4-2; size: many; D: NA; J: TRBJ1-4
CDR3: CASSVTTGQSSYEQYF; DNA: TGTGCCAGCAGCGTAACAACCGGGCAGAGCTCCTACGAGCAGTACTTC; V: TRBV9; size: NA; D: NA; J: TRBJ2-7
CDR3: CAICPTGTGDLDGANVLTF; DNA: TGTGCCATCTGTCCTACCGGGACAGGGGATCTAGACGGGGCCAACGTCCTGACTTTC; V: TRBV10-3; size: once; D: TRBD1; J: TRBJ2-6
CDR3: CASSSGLGSPGELFF; DNA: TGTGCCAGCTCCTCGGGACTAGGAAGCCCCGGGGAGCTGTTTTTT; V: TRBV18; size: few; D: TRBD2; J: TRBJ2-2
CDR3: CASRWTTGTDTQYF; DNA: TGCGCCAGCAGATGGACTACCGGAACAGATACGCAGTATTTT; V: TRBV5-1; size: few; D: NA; J: TRBJ2-3
CDR3: CASGASADNEQFF; DNA: TGTGCCAGTGGGGCTAGCGCCGACAATGAGCAGTTCTTC; V: TRBV10-3; size: few; D: NA; J: TRBJ2-1
CDR3: CAISGQGEETQYF; DNA: TGTGCCATCAGTGGACAGGGGGAAGAGACCCAGTACTTC; V: TRBV10-3; size: few; D: TRBD1; J: TRBJ2-5
CDR3: CASSPGGAEAFF; DNA: TGTGCCAGCTCACCGGGGGGTGCTGAAGCTTTCTTT; V: TRBV18; size: NA; D: NA; J: TRBJ1-1
CDR3: CASSQTTGGGETQYF; DNA: TGTGCCAGCAGCCAAACGACTGGCGGGGGGGAGACCCAGTACTTC; V: TRBV4-2; size: few; D: TRBD2; J: TRBJ2-5
CDR3: CASSLESSEQYF; DNA: TGCGCCAGCAGCTTGGAGTCATCCGAGCAGTACTTC; V: TRBV5-1; size: NA; D: NA; J: TRBJ2-7
CDR3: CSATGITGYTF; DNA: TGCAGTGCTACAGGGATAACTGGCTACACCTTC; V: TRBV20-1; size: few; D: NA; J: TRBJ1-2
CDR3: CASSTLAGSSYEQYF; DNA: TGTGCCAGCAGCACCCTAGCGGGGAGCTCCTACGAGCAGTACTTC; V: TRBV27; size: few; D: TRBD2; J: TRBJ2-7
CDR3: CASGFRGGNTGELFF; DNA: TGTGCCAGCGGATTCAGGGGAGGAAACACCGGGGAGCTGTTTTTT; V: TRBV6-1; size: NA; D: NA; J: TRBJ2-2
CDR3: CSASKVSNQPQHF; DNA: TGCAGTGCTAGTAAGGTTAGCAATCAGCCCCAGCATTTT; V: TRBV20-1; size: NA; D: NA; J: TRBJ1-5
CDR3: CASRPGLAGLETQYF; DNA: TGTGCCAGCAGACCGGGACTAGCGGGCTTGGAGACCCAGTACTTC; V: TRBV6-1; size: NA; D: TRBD2; J: TRBJ2-5
CDR3: CASSSDGVTDTQYF; DNA: TGTGCCAGCAGCTCAGACGGGGTCACAGATACGCAGTATTTT; V: TRBV7-9; size: few; D: NA; J: TRBJ2-3
CDR3: CASSLDPVAGRYTQYF; DNA: TGCGCCAGCAGCTTGGACCCTGTAGCGGGACGGTATACGCAGTATTTT; V: TRBV5-1; size: few; D: TRBD2; J: TRBJ2-3
CDR3: CASSEGRHTEAFF; DNA: TGTGCCAGCAGTGAAGGGCGGCACACTGAAGCTTTCTTT; V: TRBV2; size: NA; D: NA; J: TRBJ1-1
CDR3: CASSRTGGTQPQHF; DNA: TGTGCCAGCAGCCGAACAGGGGGCACTCAGCCCCAGCATTTT; V: TRBV12-3/TRBV12-4; size: few; D: TRBD1; J: TRBJ1-5
CDR3: CASSAMTGSMELFF; DNA: TGTGCCAGCAGTGCGATGACAGGGTCTATGGAACTGTTTTTT; V: TRBV25-1; size: NA; D: TRBD1; J: TRBJ1-4
CDR3: CASSLASGSRTGELFF; DNA: TGTGCCAGCAGCTTAGCCAGCGGGAGTAGAACCGGGGAGCTGTTTTTT; V: TRBV7-9; size: many; D: TRBD2; J: TRBJ2-2
CDR3: CAISASDSTDTQYF; DNA: TGTGCCATCAGCGCTAGCGACAGCACAGATACGCAGTATTTT; V: TRBV10-3; size: NA; D: NA; J: TRBJ2-3
CDR3: CASINRGFGELFF; DNA: TGTGCCAGCATCAACAGGGGTTTCGGGGAGCTGTTTTTT; V: TRBV12-3/TRBV12-4; size: many; D: TRBD1; J: TRBJ2-2
CDR3: CASSPGLAALQETQYF; DNA: TGCGCCAGCAGCCCGGGACTAGCGGCCCTACAAGAGACCCAGTACTTC; V: TRBV4-1; size: NA; D: TRBD2; J: TRBJ2-5
CDR3: CSALGLAGGVYNEQFF; DNA: TGCAGTGCCCTCGGACTAGCGGGGGGAGTCTACAATGAGCAGTTCTTC; V: TRBV20-1; size: few; D: TRBD2; J: TRBJ2-1
CDR3: CSIGGPYEQYF; DNA: TGCAGCATCGGCGGACCCTACGAGCAGTACTTC; V: TRBV29-1; size: few; D: NA; J: TRBJ2-7
CDR3: CASSRLGLSSYNEQFF; DNA: TGCGCCAGCAGCCGGCTCGGCTTAAGCTCCTACAATGAGCAGTTCTTC; V: TRBV4-1; size: NA; D: NA; J: TRBJ2-1
CDR3: CSARDKGQVNTEAFF; DNA: TGCAGTGCTAGAGATAAGGGGCAGGTGAACACTGAAGCTTTCTTT; V: TRBV20-1; size: NA; D: NA; J: TRBJ1-1
CDR3: CASSPGGFGYGYTF; DNA: TGCGCCAGCAGTCCAGGGGGCTTTGGCTATGGCTACACCTTC; V: TRBV10-2; size: few; D: TRBD1; J: TRBJ1-2
CDR3: CASRWDRGRGYTF; DNA: TGTGCCAGCAGATGGGACAGGGGACGTGGCTACACCTTC; V: TRBV5-6; size: NA; D: TRBD1; J: TRBJ1-2
CDR3: CASSQDLQGIYGYTF; DNA: TGTGCCAGCAGCCAAGACTTGCAGGGGATCTATGGCTACACCTTC; V: TRBV4-2; size: many; D: NA; J: TRBJ1-2
CDR3: CSARSREGIGELFF; DNA: TGCAGTGCTAGAAGCAGGGAGGGGATCGGGGAGCTGTTTTTT; V: TRBV20-1; size: many; D: TRBD2; J: TRBJ2-2
CDR3: CASSLGQGVYNSPLHF; DNA: TGCGCCAGCAGCCTTGGACAGGGGGTCTATAATTCACCCCTCCACTTT; V: TRBV5-1; size: many; D: TRBD1; J: TRBJ1-6
CDR3: CASSLEGGPYNEQFF; DNA: TGCGCCAGCAGCTTGGAAGGGGGCCCTTACAATGAGCAGTTCTTC; V: TRBV5-1; size: many; D: TRBD1; J: TRBJ2-1
CDR3: CSASRTSGALSYEQYF; DNA: TGCAGTGCTAGCCGGACTAGCGGTGCCCTCTCCTACGAGCAGTACTTC; V: TRBV20-1; size: few; D: TRBD2; J: TRBJ2-7
CDR3: CASSLAQVGLSGSQYSSYEQYF; DNA: TGCGCCAGCAGCTTGGCCCAAGTAGGGCTAAGCGGGTCCCAATACAGCTCCTACGAGCAGTACTTC; V: TRBV5-1; size: few; D: NA; J: TRBJ2-7
CDR3: CASSLGLAENNEQFF; DNA: TGTGCCAGCAGCTTAGGACTAGCGGAGAACAATGAGCAGTTCTTC; V: TRBV7-2; size: many; D: TRBD2; J: TRBJ2-1
CDR3: CASSLGSGTVSSYEQYF; DNA: TGCGCCAGCAGCTTGGGCTCGGGGACAGTAAGCTCCTACGAGCAGTACTTC; V: TRBV5-1; size: NA; D: TRBD1; J: TRBJ2-7
CDR3: CASSRQPGQGAEAFF; DNA: TGTGCCAGCAGCCGACAACCGGGACAGGGAGCAGAAGCTTTCTTT; V: TRBV7-2; size: few; D: TRBD1; J: TRBJ1-1
CDR3: CASSLQGSLQTQYF; DNA: TGTGCCAGCAGCTTACAGGGTAGCTTGCAGACCCAGTACTTC; V: TRBV7-7; size: NA; D: NA; J: TRBJ2-5
CDR3: CASIPDGTGASGDF; DNA: TGTGCCAGCATCCCGGACGGGACGGGTGCCTCGGGTGACTTC; V: TRBV12-3/TRBV12-4; size: few; D: NA; J: TRBJ2-1
CDR3: CASSLGVQTAIYEQYF; DNA: TGTGCCAGCAGCTTGGGGGTACAGACTGCAATCTACGAGCAGTACTTC; V: TRBV5-5; size: few; D: NA; J: TRBJ2-7
CDR3: CSVKGVASGQETQYF; DNA: TGCAGTGTTAAGGGGGTGGCTAGCGGCCAAGAGACCCAGTACTTC; V: TRBV20-1; size: NA; D: NA; J: TRBJ2-5
CDR3: CASSLTGGNTGELFF; DNA: TGTGCCAGCAGCTTGACAGGGGGAAACACCGGGGAGCTGTTTTTT; V: TRBV12-3/TRBV12-4; size: many; D: TRBD1; J: TRBJ2-2
CDR3: CASSQSVARASGLQETQYF; DNA: TGCGCCAGCAGCCAATCCGTGGCTCGGGCTAGCGGGCTGCAAGAGACCCAGTACTTC; V: TRBV4-1; size: few; D: TRBD2; J: TRBJ2-5
CDR3: CATSRSLGQGNTGELFF; DNA: TGTGCCACCAGCAGAAGCCTAGGGCAGGGGAACACCGGGGAGCTGTTTTTT; V: TRBV15; size: NA; D: NA; J: TRBJ2-2
CDR3: CASSQGPGATSYEQYF; DNA: TGTGCCAGCAGCCAAGGTCCGGGAGCCACCTCCTACGAGCAGTACTTC; V: TRBV3-1; size: NA; D: NA; J: TRBJ2-7
CDR3: CASSLDGGQYQPQHF; DNA: TGTGCCAGCAGCTTGGATGGTGGGCAGTATCAGCCCCAGCATTTT; V: TRBV5-5; size: NA; D: NA; J: TRBJ1-5
CDR3: CASSLVSRMNTEAFF; DNA: TGTGCCAGCAGCTTAGTCTCCAGAATGAACACTGAAGCTTTCTTT; V: TRBV7-9; size: NA; D: NA; J: TRBJ1-1
CDR3: CASSSLTSSQETQYF; DNA: TGTGCCAGCAGCTCACTAACCTCCTCACAAGAGACCCAGTACTTC; V: TRBV12-3/TRBV12-4; size: NA; D: NA; J: TRBJ2-5
CDR3: CASSGYYGYTF; DNA: TGTGCCAGCAGTGGATACTATGGCTACACCTTC; V: TRBV12-3/TRBV12-4; size: few; D: NA; J: TRBJ1-2
CDR3: CASSVGQGDNEQFF; DNA: TGTGCCAGCAGCGTAGGGCAGGGGGACAATGAGCAGTTCTTC; V: TRBV9; size: NA; D: TRBD1; J: TRBJ2-1
CDR3: CASSQGIDTQYF; DNA: TGCGCCAGCAGCCAGGGAATAGATACGCAGTATTTT; V: TRBV5-1; size: few; D: NA; J: TRBJ2-3